This T cell receptor (beta chain) originates from a study of shared clonotypes between healthy human individuals. Study-level information: Those who served as donors were two women and three men between the ages of 18 and 49.

Of note for this clone: Its antigen is unknown.

General study points: Some naive CD4 clonotypes, 4% to 6%, turned up in common across four donors.

This table comes from immunoSEQ multiplex PCR, and its TCRdb copy is limited to in-frame clones, with some not included. In the table there are just under 350,000 clones, less than 75% of which are singletons. This CDR3 comprises 13 residues. Trimming left V 8 bases short and J 7 bases short, with 14 bases between. Looked up from germline, CDR1 is MDHEN and CDR2 is SYDVKM. V usage is TRBV28 and J usage is TRBJ1-4, with D perhaps TRBD1 (6 bases). Sequencing was carried out using memory CD4+ T cells sorted from blood. Subset: CD45RA-negative fraction. The origin of this receptor is a man aged 25-40 years in good health. The CDR3 loop reads CASGNRASEKLFF. As DNA, the CDR3 is TGTGCCAGCGGGAACAGGGCTAGTGAAAAACTGTTTTTT. The full variable domain, rest sourced from reference TRBV28 and TRBJ1-4, is DVKVTQSSRYLVKRTGEKVFLECVQDMDHENMFWYRQDPGLGLRLIYFSYDVKMKEKGDIPEGYSVSREKKERFSLILESASTNQTSMYLCASGNRASEKLFFGSGTQLSVL.